The T cell receptor beta chain under discussion was sequenced for a study of blood T cells in healthy people across ages. V dropped 6 bases and J dropped 5; count of bases not matched to a gene: 6. There are 13 residues in the CDR3. The germline V gene encodes CDR1 SGHTA and CDR2 FQGNSA. The second PCR ran about 6 to 12 cycles with a sample-barcoded 5' primer and J-beta primers. All samples yielded 3 million or more CDR3-containing paired-end reads. TCRdb reprocessed the 5' RACE reads via MiXCR and lists one record per CDR3 protein. The table records approximately 810,000 distinct CDR3 sequences, about 30% of them present only once. This clonotype occurred once. Whenever a sample was processed, at least 6 million PBMCs were isolated.

The TCR comes from a woman older than 75 in good health. The sample comprised blood. The chain employs TRBV7-2 and TRBJ2-7, with 8 bases matching TRBD1. The CDR3 nucleotides read TGTGCCAGCAGGGGACAGGCGGTAGACGAGCAGTACTTC. Residues: CASRGQAVDEQYF.